The 27 T cell receptor beta chains below all came from one sample that was sequenced in a study of regulatory T cells in long-lasting Graves disease. Time point given: newly diagnosed GD, antithyroid drugs for less than 3 months. The TCR library was prepared using RNA isolated from PBMCs. With iRepertoire HTBI primers and Arm-PCR of CDR3 regions, TCR beta libraries were built. MiXCR, run by TCRdb on the multiplex PCR reads, gives a single entry per CDR3 protein. Of 400,000 to 650,000 distinct CDR3 sequences detected, around 15% appear once; the ten largest clones hold approximately 25%. In addition, the sample was reused for a study of T cells in Graves' hyperthyroidism and ophthalmopathy.

This specimen was peripheral blood mononuclear cells (PBMCs), taken at new diagnosis, from a patient treated with antithyroid drugs. The receptors originated from a woman aged 40 to 65 with Graves disease.

This clonotype occurred a few times. The chain carries TRBV5-4 and TRBJ2-6; TRBD1 aligns across 9 bases. The CDR3 consists of 17 residues. Trimming took 4 bases from V and 4 from J; bases not matched to a gene: 9. In germline, CDR1 is SGHNT, CDR2 YYREEE (reference sequence). The CDR3 DNA follows: TGTGCCAGCAGCGCGGGACAGGGACTGTCCGGGGCCAACGTCCTGACTTTC. Protein sequence: CASSAGQGLSGANVLTF.

The V gene is TRBV5-1, the J gene TRBJ1-6; TRBD1 is a possible D gene (6 bases). This CDR3 has 13 amino acids. CDR1 SGHRS and CDR2 YFSETQ come from the germline V gene. The V end was cut by 5 bases, the J end by 11 bases, with 14 bases between. Written as DNA, the CDR3 is TGCGCCAGCAGTGGGGAGGGGGGAGCACCCCTCCACTTT. Translated: CASSGEGGAPLHF.

The chain is built from TRBV19 and TRBJ2-3, with TRBD2 identical over 10 bases. The V gene end was trimmed by 1 base and the J gene end by 5 bases; junction bases not matched to a gene: 6. This CDR3 is 16 amino acids long. The V gene's germline CDR1 is LNHDA and CDR2 SQIVND (reference sequence). The chain's CDR3 is CASSIGLAGAIDTQYF. Here the CDR3 DNA reads TGTGCCAGTAGTATAGGGCTAGCGGGGGCGATAGATACGCAGTATTTT.

This clonotype has a count of ten or more. The rearrangement uses TRBV28 and TRBJ1-6; D gene uncertain. Trimming stripped 2 bases from V and 10 bases from J, with 15 bases between. The CDR3 consists of 15 residues. Per the germline V gene, CDR1 is MDHEN and CDR2 is SYDVKM. CDR3 loop: CASSLPAFGGSPLHF. CDR3 DNA sequence: TGTGCCAGCAGTTTACCCGCATTCGGAGGGTCACCCCTCCACTTT.

This clonotype has a count of ten or more. The V gene is TRBV28, the J gene TRBJ2-5; 10 bases agree with TRBD2. This CDR3 is 13 amino acids long. V was clipped by 10 bases and J by 4 bases; unmatched bases: 6. Germline CDR1 and CDR2: MDHEN and SYDVKM. CDR3 DNA: TGTGCCACCCGGCTAGCGGGGGTAGAGACCCAGTACTTC. Protein: CATRLAGVETQYF.

This rearrangement joins TRBV7-9 to TRBJ1-6; perhaps TRBD1 as D (6 bases). Germline CDR1 SEHNR, CDR2 FQNEAQ (reference sequence). V lost 5 bases and J 4 bases, leaving 9 bases between the germline ends. There are 14 residues in the CDR3. CDR3 protein: CASSRTGYNSPLHF. The DNA for the CDR3 is TGTGCCAGCAGCCGAACAGGGTATAATTCACCCCTCCACTTT. Full variable domain (missing parts from reference TRBV7-9 and TRBJ1-6): DTGVSQNPRHKITKRGQNVTFRCDPISEHNRLYWYRQTLGQGPEFLTYFQNEAQLEKSRLLSDRFSAERPKGSFSTLEIQRTEQGDSAMYLCASSRTGYNSPLHFGNGTRLTVT.

Notes on this clonotype: The conserved phenylalanine or tryptophan normally closing the CDR3 is absent here, so this likely arose from a read error. The genes are TRBV6-1 and TRBJ1-4; weak D call: TRBD1 (5 bases). The CDR3 covers 15 residues. Germline loops: CDR1 MNHNS, CDR2 SASEGT. V was shortened by 8 bases and J by 8 bases, with 21 bases between the two germline ends. The CDR3 loop reads CASGAGGRRREKLFL. The CDR3 region has the DNA TGTGCCAGCGGAGCGGGGGGGAGGCGGAGGGAAAAACTGTTTCTT.

This clonotype has just a few counts. The chain recombines TRBV7-9 with TRBJ1-5; D is ambiguous. Germline CDR1 is SEHNR and CDR2 is FQNEAQ (reference sequence). V dropped 3 bases and J dropped 4 bases, with 7 bases sitting between them. The CDR3 runs 13 residues. In DNA form, the CDR3 reads TGTGCCAGCAGCTTTATGTTGAATCAGCCCCAGCATTTT. Translation: CASSFMLNQPQHF.

This clonotype came up many times. This chain connects TRBV3-1 to TRBJ1-2; the D is unclear. The CDR3 extends over 14 amino acids. With 1 base removed from V and 2 bases from J, the gap between germline ends came to 8 bases. CDR1 is LGHDT, CDR2 YNNKEL, per germline (reference sequence). CDR3 nucleotide sequence: TGTGCCAGCAGCCAAGCGAGCAGGAACTATGGCTACACCTTC. Protein sequence: CASSQASRNYGYTF.

This clonotype was seen only a few times. J is TRBJ2-5 and V is TRBV7-8; possibly TRBD1 for D (6 bases). The CDR3 sequence is 15 residues long. In germline, CDR1 is SGHVS, CDR2 FQNEAQ. Trimming took off 1 base at V and 3 bases at J, with 12 bases between the two ends. CDR3 sequence (DNA): TGTGCCAGCAGCTTAGGGACAGTTAAAAAAGAGACCCAGTACTTC. Its translation: CASSLGTVKKETQYF. Based on the CDR3 plus reference TRBV7-8 and TRBJ2-5, the full variable domain is GAGVSQSPRYKVAKRGQDVALRCDPISGHVSLFWYQQALGQGPEFLTYFQNEAQLDKSGLPSDRFFAERPEGSVSTLKIQRTQQEDSAVYLCASSLGTVKKETQYFGPGTRLLVL.

The chain recombines TRBV14 with TRBJ2-7; D ambiguous. Germline V lookup: CDR1 SGHDN, CDR2 FVKESK. Between the trimmed V and J ends, which lost 3 bases and 2 bases, there was a span of 14 bases. The CDR3 totals 15 residues. The CDR3 region has the DNA TGTGCCAGCAGCCAGGCTCCGTGGGGTGCCTACGAGCAGTACTTC. This gives the protein CASSQAPWGAYEQYF.

The sample holds many counts of this clonotype. The J gene is TRBJ1-2, the V gene TRBV11-2; 7 nucleotides align to TRBD1. The CDR3 consists of 14 residues. V shed 6 bases, J shed 6 bases, and the junction held 10 bases outside the gene matches. CDR1 SGHAT and CDR2 FQNNGV come from the germline V gene. The CDR3 loop reads CASSYWTGIDGYTF. In nucleotides, the CDR3 is TGTGCCAGCAGTTACTGGACAGGTATCGATGGCTACACCTTC. Filled out from reference TRBV11-2 and TRBJ1-2, the complete variable domain reads EAGVAQSPRYKIIEKRQSVAFWCNPISGHATLYWYQQILGQGPKLLIQFQNNGVVDDSQLPKDRFSAERLKGVDSTLKIQPAKLEDSAVYLCASSYWTGIDGYTFGSGTRLTVV.

This clonotype was picked up many times. This rearrangement joins TRBV11-2 to TRBJ1-1; maybe TRBD1 (5 bases). Germline loops: CDR1 SGHAT, CDR2 FQNNGV. The CDR3 loop spans 14 amino acids. Trimming removed 5 bases from V and 3 bases from J, with 13 bases in between. In DNA form, the CDR3 reads TGTGCCAGCAGCCTGACAGATTGGCACACTGAAGCTTTCTTT. This gives the protein CASSLTDWHTEAFF.

The gene calls are TRBV7-3 and TRBJ2-3; 9 bases fit TRBD2. Germline loops: CDR1 SGHTA, CDR2 FQGTGA. Trimming removed 1 base from V and 7 bases from J; junction bases left unmatched: 30. CDR3 size: 23 residues. The CDR3 sequence: CASSLKPWPRGASGEREGHTQYF. The CDR3 DNA follows: TGTGCCAGCAGCTTAAAGCCCTGGCCTCGCGGAGCTAGCGGGGAGAGAGAGGGGCATACGCAGTATTTT.

This clonotype was counted ten times or more. This chain links TRBV7-8 with TRBJ1-5; no clear D gene. Germline V gene data show CDR1 as SGHVS and CDR2 as FQNEAQ. The CDR3 sequence is 16 residues long. The V end was cut by 5 bases, the J end by 0 bases, with 14 bases between. CDR3 DNA sequence: TGTGCCAGCAGCCAACGGAAGGCTTATAGCAATCAGCCCCAGCATTTT. Translating gives CASSQRKAYSNQPQHF.

The V gene is TRBV20-1, the J gene TRBJ1-2, with D hard to call. The germline V gene encodes CDR1 DFQATT and CDR2 SNEGSKA (reference sequence). CDR3 length: 13 amino acids. Deletions cut 0 bases from V and 5 bases from J, with 10 bases between. CDR3 DNA: TGCAGTGCTAGAGATTCAGGAGGGTATGGCTACACCTTC. It translates to CSARDSGGYGYTF.

This clonotype was seen ten or more times. V gene TRBV12-3 or TRBV12-4 combines with J gene TRBJ2-7; TRBD1 aligns across 9 bases. Losses at the gene ends were 3 bases for V and 3 bases for J; bases not matched to a gene: 6. The CDR3 has 15 amino acids. The CDR3 reads CASSFSGTGLYEQYF. DNA for the CDR3: TGTGCCAGCAGTTTCTCCGGGACAGGGCTCTACGAGCAGTACTTC.

In this sample, this clonotype turned up many times. This chain links TRBV2 with TRBJ1-1; weak D call: TRBD1 (6 bases). The CDR3 covers 14 residues. CDR1 and CDR2 from the germline V gene are SNHLY and FYNNEI. V was cut by 5 bases and J by 3 bases, with 13 bases left in between. CDR3 residues: CASSFGQMDTEAFF. CDR3 nucleotide sequence: TGTGCCAGCAGTTTTGGACAGATGGACACTGAAGCTTTCTTT.

On this clonotype: A much larger clone sits a single nucleotide away, making a read error possible. The chain is built from TRBV3-1 and TRBJ1-6; 7 nucleotides line up with TRBD1. The germline V gene has CDR1 LGHDT and CDR2 YNNKEL (reference sequence). V was pared by 1 base and J by 9 bases, with 9 bases of the junction left unmatched. This CDR3 has 16 amino acids. The CDR3 protein is CASSQVLTGVSSPLHF. The DNA of the CDR3 is TGTGCCAGCAGCCAAGTGCTAACAGGGGTCAGTTCACCCCTCCACTTT. The entire variable domain, with the rest obtained from reference TRBV3-1 and TRBJ1-6, is as follows: DTAVSQTPKYLVTQMGNDKSIKCEQNLGHDTMYWYKQDSKKFLKIMFSYNNKELIINETVPNRFSPKSPDKAHLNLHINSLELGDSAVYFCASSQVLTGVSSPLHFGNGTRLTVT.

A few counts support this clonotype. The CDR3 spells CASSQGYKNHNSPLHF. CDR3 sequence (DNA): TGTGCCAGCAGCCAAGGGTACAAGAATCATAATTCACCCCTCCACTTT. The V gene is TRBV14, the J gene TRBJ1-6; no firm D call. Germline assignment: CDR1 SGHDN and CDR2 FVKESK. V was clipped by 1 base and J by 5 bases, with 12 bases between them. This CDR3 contains 16 residues.

This clonotype was seen a handful of times. The chain carries TRBV20-1 and TRBJ2-5, with D unclear. Trimming removed 5 bases at V and 1 base at J, with 14 bases between. This CDR3 has 14 amino acids. The germline V gene encodes CDR1 DFQATT and CDR2 SNEGSKA (reference sequence). The CDR3 nucleotides read TGCAGTGCTTTGCCGGCTTTACTCCAAGAGACCCAGTACTTC. Residues: CSALPALLQETQYF.

V and J are TRBV9 and TRBJ1-6, with 7 bases matching TRBD1. The V and J ends lost 0 bases and 7 bases, in that order; junction bases with no gene match: 4. CDR1 and CDR2 from the germline V gene are SGDLS and YYNGEE. This CDR3 has 15 amino acids. For the CDR3, the DNA is TGTGCCAGCAGCGTAGGACAGGGTCGAAATTCACCCCTCCACTTT. This translates into CASSVGQGRNSPLHF. The variable domain in full, with the rest retrieved from reference TRBV9 and TRBJ1-6, is DSGVTQTPKHLITATGQRVTLRCSPRSGDLSVYWYQQSLDQGLQFLIQYYNGEERAKGNILERFSAQQFPDLHSELNLSSLELGDSALYFCASSVGQGRNSPLHFGNGTRLTVT.

This clonotype was counted many times. The J gene is TRBJ1-1, the V gene TRBV6-1; D is perhaps TRBD1 (5 bases). The CDR3 covers 14 residues. Germline assignment: CDR1 MNHNS and CDR2 SASEGT. V lost 6 bases and J lost 1, with 12 bases in between. The CDR3: CASRSGTENTEAFF. Written as DNA, the CDR3 is TGTGCCAGCAGGTCCGGGACGGAGAACACTGAAGCTTTCTTT.

As for this clonotype: The conserved phenylalanine or tryptophan is not found at the CDR3 terminus, so this likely reflects a read error. The gene calls are TRBV6-1 and TRBJ1-1; D gene unclear. CDR1 and CDR2 (germline): MNHNS, SASEGT. CDR3 length: 13 amino acids. With 3 bases removed from V and 3 bases from J, the gap between germline ends came to 8 bases. CDR3 bases: TGTGCCAGCAGTGAGCGACATTACACTGAAGCTTTCCTT. Translating gives CASSERHYTEAFL.

This clonotype has a count of ten or more. The CDR3 reads CSATRGGVFDNEQFF. The CDR3 DNA follows: TGCAGTGCAACCCGGGGGGGCGTGTTCGACAATGAGCAGTTCTTC. The chain recombines TRBV20-1 with TRBJ2-1; 8 bases line up with TRBD2. The CDR3 covers 15 residues. The trim removed 6 bases at V and 5 bases at J, leaving 12 bases unmatched. CDR1 and CDR2 from the germline V gene are DFQATT and SNEGSKA (reference sequence).

A few counts support this clonotype. This chain's CDR3 is CASSPVTGATDTQYF. The CDR3 DNA sequence: TGTGCCAGCTCACCAGTCACAGGAGCCACAGATACGCAGTATTTT. This chain joins TRBV18 and TRBJ2-3; maybe TRBD1 (5 bases). V was clipped by 2 bases and J by 2 bases, with 11 bases between them. The CDR3 runs 15 residues. The V gene's germline CDR1 is KGHSH and CDR2 LQKENI.

This clonotype appeared many times. The chain links TRBV2 to TRBJ2-7, with TRBD2 as a possible D gene (6 bases). CDR1 SNHLY and CDR2 FYNNEI come from the germline V gene. CDR3 size: 14 residues. Between the trimmed V and J ends, which lost 5 bases and 0 bases, there was a span of 11 bases. The CDR3 sequence is CASSYRETSYEQYF. The CDR3 DNA reads TGTGCCAGCAGTTACCGGGAGACCTCCTACGAGCAGTACTTC.